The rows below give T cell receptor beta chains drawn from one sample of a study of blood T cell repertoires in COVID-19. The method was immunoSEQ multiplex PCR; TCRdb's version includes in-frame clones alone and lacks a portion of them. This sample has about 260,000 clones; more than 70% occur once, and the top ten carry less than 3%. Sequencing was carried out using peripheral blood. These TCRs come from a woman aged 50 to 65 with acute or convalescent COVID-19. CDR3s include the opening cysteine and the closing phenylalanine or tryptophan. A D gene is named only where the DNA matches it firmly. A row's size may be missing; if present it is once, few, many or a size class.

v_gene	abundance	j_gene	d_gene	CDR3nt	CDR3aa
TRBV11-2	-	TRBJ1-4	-	TGTGCCAGCAGCCGATTAGGGGCAACTAATGAAAAACTGTTTTTT	CASSRLGATNEKLFF
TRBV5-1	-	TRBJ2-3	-	TGCGCCAGCAGCTCCCCTACTTCAGATACGCAGTATTTT	CASSSPTSDTQYF
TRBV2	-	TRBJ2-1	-	TGTGCCAGCAGTGAGCAGCGGGCCTCCCGCCGGAATGAGCAGTTCTTC	CASSEQRASRRNEQFF
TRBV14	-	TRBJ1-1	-	TGTGCCAGCAGCCGCGGGACCAGGAGGACTGAAGCTTTCTTT	CASSRGTRRTEAFF
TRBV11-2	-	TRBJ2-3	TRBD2	TGTGCCAGCAGTCGCCAAGCGGGAGGGCCGGCTACTAGCACAGATACGCAGTATTTT	CASSRQAGGPATSTDTQYF
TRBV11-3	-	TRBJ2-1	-	TGTGCCAGCAGCTTAGGAGGAAGCTCCTACAATGAGCAGTTCTTC	CASSLGGSSYNEQFF
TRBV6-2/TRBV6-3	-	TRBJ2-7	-	TGTGCCAGCAGTGCTAGGAAGTCGGGCGAGCAGTACTTC	CASSARKSGEQYF
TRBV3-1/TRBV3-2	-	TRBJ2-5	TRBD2	TGTGCCAGCAGCCACCCGGGAGGGCCCGGAGAGACCCAGTACTTC	CASSHPGGPGETQYF
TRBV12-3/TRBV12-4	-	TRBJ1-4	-	TGTGCCAGCAGCCCTAACAATGAAAAACTGTTTTTT	CASSPNNEKLFF
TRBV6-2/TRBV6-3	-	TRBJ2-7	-	TGTGCCAGCAGTTACTCGCAGATCTCCTACGAGCAGTACTTC	CASSYSQISYEQYF
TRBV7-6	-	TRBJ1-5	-	TGTGCCAGCAGCTTAGGCAGGGGAACGGGTCAGCCCCAGCATTTT	CASSLGRGTGQPQHF
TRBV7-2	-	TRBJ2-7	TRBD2	TGTGCCAGCAGCTTTGGGGGGGTGAGGGAGCAGTACTTC	CASSFGGVREQYF
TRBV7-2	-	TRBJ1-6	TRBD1	TGTGCCAGCAGTCGACAGGGCCGAAATTCACCCCTCCACTTT	CASSRQGRNSPLHF
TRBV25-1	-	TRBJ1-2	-	TGTGCCAGCAGTGAATTTCGGGGCTATGGCTACACCTTC	CASSEFRGYGYTF
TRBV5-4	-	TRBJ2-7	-	TGTGCCAGCAGCTCGGGAGTGTCTAACTACGAGCAGTACTTC	CASSSGVSNYEQYF
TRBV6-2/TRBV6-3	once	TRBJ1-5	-	TGTGCCAGCAGTACGGGGGGATTGGGGAAGAGGCCCCAGCATTTT	CASSTGGLGKRPQHF
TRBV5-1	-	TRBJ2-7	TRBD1	TGCGCCAGCAGCTTGGGATGGGACAGGGCCTCCTCCTACGAGCAGTACTTC	CASSLGWDRASSYEQYF
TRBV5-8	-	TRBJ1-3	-	TGTGCCAGCAGCTTGGAGCCTGCCTCTGGAAACACCATATATTTT	CASSLEPASGNTIYF
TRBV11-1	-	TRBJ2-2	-	TGTGCCAGCAGCTTAGGGACACCGAACACCGGGGAGCTGTTTTTT	CASSLGTPNTGELFF
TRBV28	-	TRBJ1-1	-	TGTGCCAGCAGTTTATATACTGCGGGGGCATTAAACACTGAAGCTTTCTTT	CASSLYTAGALNTEAFF
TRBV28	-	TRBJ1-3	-	TGTGCCAGCAGTTTCGACAGATGGGTGAACACCATATATTTT	CASSFDRWVNTIYF
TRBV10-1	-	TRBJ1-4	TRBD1	TGCGCCAGCAGTGAGTCGACAGGGGGAACTAATGAAAAACTGTTTTTT	CASSESTGGTNEKLFF
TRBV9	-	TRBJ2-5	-	TGTGCCAGCAGCGTAGGGCAGGGTCGAGAGACCCAGTACTTC	CASSVGQGRETQYF
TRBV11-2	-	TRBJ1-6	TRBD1	TGTGCCAGCAGTCGACAGGGCGGTGGGTCACCCCTCCACTTT	CASSRQGGGSPLHF
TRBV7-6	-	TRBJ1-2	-	TGTGCCAGCAGCAAAGGGGGTCCTGAGTTCTATGGCTACACCTTC	CASSKGGPEFYGYTF
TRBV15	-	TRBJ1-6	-	TGTGCCACCAGGACAGATAATTCACCCCTCCACTTT	CATRTDNSPLHF
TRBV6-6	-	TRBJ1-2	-	TGTGCCAGCATCGGGGGGGACTATGGCTACACCTTC	CASIGGDYGYTF
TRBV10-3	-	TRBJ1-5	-	TGTGCCATCAGTGATGAGGTGGGAGGGTTCAGCAATCAGCCCCAGCATTTT	CAISDEVGGFSNQPQHF
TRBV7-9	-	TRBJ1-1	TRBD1	TGTGCCAGCAGCCAGACAGGGCGGACTCTGAACACTGAAGCTTTCTTT	CASSQTGRTLNTEAFF
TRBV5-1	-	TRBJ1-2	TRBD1	TGCGCCAGCAGCTTTGGGGCAGGGGGCTATGGCTACACCTTC	CASSFGAGGYGYTF
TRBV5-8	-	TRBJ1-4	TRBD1	TGTGCCAGCAGCTCACAGGGGGCAGAAGCTAATGAAAAACTGTTTTTT	CASSSQGAEANEKLFF
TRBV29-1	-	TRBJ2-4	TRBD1	TGCAGCGTATTCCTTGGACAGGGGTCAAACATTCAGTACTTC	CSVFLGQGSNIQYF
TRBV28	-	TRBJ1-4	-	TGTGCCAGCTCTTCCCCCCGGGCAGGGAACGAAAAACTGTTTTTT	CASSSPRAGNEKLFF
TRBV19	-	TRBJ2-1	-	TGTGCCAGTACCCCCCCAGGTCTCCACAATGAGCAGTTCTTC	CASTPPGLHNEQFF
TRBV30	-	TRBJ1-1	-	TGTGCCTGGAGTGTAACAGGGTTGGGCTCTGAAGCTTTCTTT	CAWSVTGLGSEAFF
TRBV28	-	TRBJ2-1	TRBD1	TGTGCCAGCTACCCCGGGACAGGGGGCGCAAATGAGCAGTTCTTC	CASYPGTGGANEQFF
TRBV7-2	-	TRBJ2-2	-	TGTGCCAGCACTCCCTTAATAGCCACCGGGGAGCTGTTTTTT	CASTPLIATGELFF
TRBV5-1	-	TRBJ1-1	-	TGCGCCAGCAGCCCGGGGGACACTGAAGCTTTCTTT	CASSPGDTEAFF
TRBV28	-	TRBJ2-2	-	TGTGCCAGCAGTTTTGCAGGGGACACCGGGGAGCTGTTTTTT	CASSFAGDTGELFF
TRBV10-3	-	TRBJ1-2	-	TGTGCCATCAGTGAGTCGCAGTCGGCGGGCACCTTC	CAISESQSAGTF
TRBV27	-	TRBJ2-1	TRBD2	TGTGCCAGCAGTGGGACTAGCGGGGGGGATGAGCAGTTCTTC	CASSGTSGGDEQFF
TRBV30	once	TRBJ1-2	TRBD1	TGTGCCGGACCCGGGACAGGGGGTTTCTATGGCTACACCTTC	CAGPGTGGFYGYTF
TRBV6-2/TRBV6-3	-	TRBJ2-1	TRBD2	TGTGCCAGCAGTTTCGGACGCTATCTAGCGGGAGGGTTATTTTTCATCAATGAGCAGTTCTTC	CASSFGRYLAGGLFFINEQFF
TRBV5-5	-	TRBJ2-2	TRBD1	TGTGCCAGCAGCTGGGGACAGGGGAGAATGAACACCGGGGAGCTGTTTTTT	CASSWGQGRMNTGELFF
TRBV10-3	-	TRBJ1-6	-	TGTGCCATCAGTGTACAGGAAAATTCACCCCTCCACTTT	CAISVQENSPLHF
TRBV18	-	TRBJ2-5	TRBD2	TGTGCCAGCTCACCTACCGGGACTAGGAAAGAGACCCAGTACTTC	CASSPTGTRKETQYF
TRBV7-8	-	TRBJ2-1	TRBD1	TGTGCCAGCAGCTTCTTAACAGGGGTCTACAATGAGCAGTTCTTC	CASSFLTGVYNEQFF
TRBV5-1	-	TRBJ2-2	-	TGCGCCAGCAGCTTCCCTAGACTAGAGGCGGTCTACACCGGGGAGCTGTTTTTT	CASSFPRLEAVYTGELFF
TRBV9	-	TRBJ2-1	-	TGTGCCAGCAGCGTTCGGAGGGCCTACAATGAGCAGTTCTTC	CASSVRRAYNEQFF
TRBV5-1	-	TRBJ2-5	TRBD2	TGCGCCAGCAAGTCGGGACTAGCGGGATCCCAAGAGACCCAGTACTTC	CASKSGLAGSQETQYF